The rows below give T cell receptor beta chains drawn from one sample of a study of T cell responses to AZD1222 COVID-19 vaccine. Measured with immunoSEQ multiplex PCR; TCRdb has only the in-frame clones, and not every one. The sample has 100,000 to 150,000 clones, roughly 85% seen once. The material was peripheral blood, obtained 28 days after the second dose of the MenACWY control vaccine. Source of these receptors: an adult who received the MenACWY meningococcal vaccine as a control. Both conserved end residues are part of each CDR3. Clone sizes are given selectively: once, few, many, or a class where the clone is expanded.

abundance	j_gene	v_gene	CDR3aa
NA	TRBJ1-5	TRBV6-5	CASSRARGNQPQHF
NA	TRBJ1-2	TRBV6-5	CASSFGDRGSNYGYTF
NA	TRBJ2-2	TRBV7-2	CASSLYLAGNTGELFF
NA	TRBJ1-1	TRBV28	CASLTPGIGGLNTEAFF
NA	TRBJ1-3	TRBV28	CASSLQGAGNTIYF
NA	TRBJ1-2	TRBV19	CASSPPGDRTNYGYTF
NA	TRBJ1-6	TRBV25-1	CASSLQPGQRDSPLHF
NA	TRBJ1-4	TRBV5-8	CASSLGQFNEKLFF
few	TRBJ2-7	TRBV11-1	CAVGDFYEQYF
NA	TRBJ1-2	TRBV27	CASSPRTDYGYTF
NA	TRBJ1-2	TRBV28	CASPGLRYGYTF
NA	TRBJ2-7	TRBV11-3	CASSLEAVSREQYF
NA	TRBJ2-2	TRBV15	CATSRLGGGRTGELFF
NA	TRBJ1-6	TRBV15	CATSIGGSYNSPLHF
NA	TRBJ2-3	TRBV4-3	CASSQTTSADTQYF